A selection of T cell receptor beta chains follows, all from one sample in a study of cytomegalovirus exposure and HLA in healthy donors. Generated by immunoSEQ multiplex PCR, the TCRdb table keeps only in-frame clones and is missing some. The repertoire holds about 130,000 clones, around 90% seen once, with roughly 2% in the top ten. The sample comprised PBMCs. The receptors were gathered from a woman younger than 35 in good health and CMV-seronegative. The CDR3 runs from the conserved cysteine through the conserved F or W. A D gene is named only where the DNA matches it firmly. The size field is filled for only some rows; it gives once, few, many or a size class.

CDR3nt	CDR3aa	abundance	j_gene	v_gene	d_gene
TGTGCCAGCAGCTTAGAGCTCAATGAGCAGTTCTTC	CASSLELNEQFF	-	TRBJ2-1	TRBV5-6	-
TGTGCCAGCAGCCAGGCCCAACGGGGGGCAGGGGATTTACACGAGCAGTACTTC	CASSQAQRGAGDLHEQYF	-	TRBJ2-7	TRBV14	-
TGCGCCAGCAGCTTACTTGGGAAATTAGACAGGGCCCCCTCCTACGAGCAGTACTTC	CASSLLGKLDRAPSYEQYF	-	TRBJ2-7	TRBV5-1	TRBD1
TGTGCCAGCAAAGCCTCGGGAGGAGGATACAATGAGCAGTTCTTC	CASKASGGGYNEQFF	once	TRBJ2-1	TRBV27	TRBD2
TGCGCCAGCAGCCAGCCGGGACAGGGAAGAGGAAACACCATATATTTT	CASSQPGQGRGNTIYF	-	TRBJ1-3	TRBV4-1	TRBD1
TGTGCCAGCAGCCAAGTAGCAGGACAGGGGATTCATAGCGGGAATGAGCAGTTCTTC	CASSQVAGQGIHSGNEQFF	-	TRBJ2-1	TRBV4-2	TRBD1
TGTGCCAGCAGCTTAGGACGGCGGGAGGTTCGAGAGACCCAGTACTTC	CASSLGRREVRETQYF	-	TRBJ2-5	TRBV7-4	TRBD2
TGTGCCAGCAGCGCGGCTAGCGAGCAGTACTTC	CASSAASEQYF	-	TRBJ2-7	TRBV13	-
TGTGCCATCAGTGACGGTAGCGGGAGGGTCGGGGAGCTGTTTTTT	CAISDGSGRVGELFF	-	TRBJ2-2	TRBV10-3	TRBD2
TGTGCCAGCAGTGCAGGGTACGAGCAGTACTTC	CASSAGYEQYF	-	TRBJ2-7	TRBV9	-
TGTGCCAGTAGTATCGCGGGAGGCCAACTCTACGAGCAGTACTTC	CASSIAGGQLYEQYF	-	TRBJ2-7	TRBV19	TRBD2
TGCGCCAGCAACCAGGGAAATAATTCACCCCTCCACTTT	CASNQGNNSPLHF	-	TRBJ1-6	TRBV5-1	-
TGTGCCAGCAGCGGGACTCGGGGTAGGTCTGGGGCCAACGTCCTGACTTTC	CASSGTRGRSGANVLTF	-	TRBJ2-6	TRBV5-6	-
TGTGCCAGCAGTTACCCAGGGGCCCGCTCCTACGAGCAGTACTTC	CASSYPGARSYEQYF	-	TRBJ2-7	TRBV6-6	-
TGTGCCAGCGAGGGACAGGGGTGGGTGAACACTGAAGCTTTCTTT	CASEGQGWVNTEAFF	-	TRBJ1-1	TRBV11-3	TRBD1
TGTGCCAGCAGCGAGAGCCCAGGGGACACTCAGCCCCAGCATTTT	CASSESPGDTQPQHF	-	TRBJ1-5	TRBV9	-
TGTGCCAGTAGTTCTGCGGGAGCCAACTACGAGCAGTACTTC	CASSSAGANYEQYF	-	TRBJ2-7	TRBV19	TRBD2
TGTGCCAGCAGACCGCTACTAGCGGGGGCCAACGTCCTGACTTTC	CASRPLLAGANVLTF	-	TRBJ2-6	TRBV2	TRBD2
TGTGCCAGCAGTGAGGGGACAGTCTACGAGCAGTACTTC	CASSEGTVYEQYF	-	TRBJ2-7	TRBV25-1	TRBD1
TGTGCCAGCAGCTTCGGGGTGTCTCAGAACAACAATGAGCAGTTCTTC	CASSFGVSQNNNEQFF	once	TRBJ2-1	TRBV5-4	-
TGTGCCAGCAGTTTAGGACAGGGGTTATGGGAGCAGTACTTC	CASSLGQGLWEQYF	-	TRBJ2-7	TRBV28	TRBD1
TGCGCCAGCAGCCAACCCGTCAGGGGGGCTAACTATGGCTACACCTTC	CASSQPVRGANYGYTF	-	TRBJ1-2	TRBV4-1	TRBD1
TGTGCCAGCAGTGATCGGACAGGGGGCTACGAGCAGTACTTC	CASSDRTGGYEQYF	-	TRBJ2-7	TRBV25-1	TRBD1
TGTGCCAGCAGCCCCAGCGGGTACGAGCAGTACTTC	CASSPSGYEQYF	-	TRBJ2-7	TRBV5-6	-